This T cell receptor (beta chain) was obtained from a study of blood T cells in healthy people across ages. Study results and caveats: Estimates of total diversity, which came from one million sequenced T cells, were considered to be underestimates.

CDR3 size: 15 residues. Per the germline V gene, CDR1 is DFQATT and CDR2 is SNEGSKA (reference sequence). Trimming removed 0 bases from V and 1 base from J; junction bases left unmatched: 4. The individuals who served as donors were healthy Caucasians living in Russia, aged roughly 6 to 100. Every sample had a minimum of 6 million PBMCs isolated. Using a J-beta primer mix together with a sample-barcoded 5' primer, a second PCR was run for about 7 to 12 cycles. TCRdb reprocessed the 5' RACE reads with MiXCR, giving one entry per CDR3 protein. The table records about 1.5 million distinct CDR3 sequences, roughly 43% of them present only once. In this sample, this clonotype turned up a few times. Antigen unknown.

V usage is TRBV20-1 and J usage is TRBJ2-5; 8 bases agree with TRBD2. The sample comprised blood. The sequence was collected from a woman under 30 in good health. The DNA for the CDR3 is TGCAGTGCTAGAGACGTCGGGAGGGCCCAAGAGACCCAGTACTTC. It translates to CSARDVGRAQETQYF.